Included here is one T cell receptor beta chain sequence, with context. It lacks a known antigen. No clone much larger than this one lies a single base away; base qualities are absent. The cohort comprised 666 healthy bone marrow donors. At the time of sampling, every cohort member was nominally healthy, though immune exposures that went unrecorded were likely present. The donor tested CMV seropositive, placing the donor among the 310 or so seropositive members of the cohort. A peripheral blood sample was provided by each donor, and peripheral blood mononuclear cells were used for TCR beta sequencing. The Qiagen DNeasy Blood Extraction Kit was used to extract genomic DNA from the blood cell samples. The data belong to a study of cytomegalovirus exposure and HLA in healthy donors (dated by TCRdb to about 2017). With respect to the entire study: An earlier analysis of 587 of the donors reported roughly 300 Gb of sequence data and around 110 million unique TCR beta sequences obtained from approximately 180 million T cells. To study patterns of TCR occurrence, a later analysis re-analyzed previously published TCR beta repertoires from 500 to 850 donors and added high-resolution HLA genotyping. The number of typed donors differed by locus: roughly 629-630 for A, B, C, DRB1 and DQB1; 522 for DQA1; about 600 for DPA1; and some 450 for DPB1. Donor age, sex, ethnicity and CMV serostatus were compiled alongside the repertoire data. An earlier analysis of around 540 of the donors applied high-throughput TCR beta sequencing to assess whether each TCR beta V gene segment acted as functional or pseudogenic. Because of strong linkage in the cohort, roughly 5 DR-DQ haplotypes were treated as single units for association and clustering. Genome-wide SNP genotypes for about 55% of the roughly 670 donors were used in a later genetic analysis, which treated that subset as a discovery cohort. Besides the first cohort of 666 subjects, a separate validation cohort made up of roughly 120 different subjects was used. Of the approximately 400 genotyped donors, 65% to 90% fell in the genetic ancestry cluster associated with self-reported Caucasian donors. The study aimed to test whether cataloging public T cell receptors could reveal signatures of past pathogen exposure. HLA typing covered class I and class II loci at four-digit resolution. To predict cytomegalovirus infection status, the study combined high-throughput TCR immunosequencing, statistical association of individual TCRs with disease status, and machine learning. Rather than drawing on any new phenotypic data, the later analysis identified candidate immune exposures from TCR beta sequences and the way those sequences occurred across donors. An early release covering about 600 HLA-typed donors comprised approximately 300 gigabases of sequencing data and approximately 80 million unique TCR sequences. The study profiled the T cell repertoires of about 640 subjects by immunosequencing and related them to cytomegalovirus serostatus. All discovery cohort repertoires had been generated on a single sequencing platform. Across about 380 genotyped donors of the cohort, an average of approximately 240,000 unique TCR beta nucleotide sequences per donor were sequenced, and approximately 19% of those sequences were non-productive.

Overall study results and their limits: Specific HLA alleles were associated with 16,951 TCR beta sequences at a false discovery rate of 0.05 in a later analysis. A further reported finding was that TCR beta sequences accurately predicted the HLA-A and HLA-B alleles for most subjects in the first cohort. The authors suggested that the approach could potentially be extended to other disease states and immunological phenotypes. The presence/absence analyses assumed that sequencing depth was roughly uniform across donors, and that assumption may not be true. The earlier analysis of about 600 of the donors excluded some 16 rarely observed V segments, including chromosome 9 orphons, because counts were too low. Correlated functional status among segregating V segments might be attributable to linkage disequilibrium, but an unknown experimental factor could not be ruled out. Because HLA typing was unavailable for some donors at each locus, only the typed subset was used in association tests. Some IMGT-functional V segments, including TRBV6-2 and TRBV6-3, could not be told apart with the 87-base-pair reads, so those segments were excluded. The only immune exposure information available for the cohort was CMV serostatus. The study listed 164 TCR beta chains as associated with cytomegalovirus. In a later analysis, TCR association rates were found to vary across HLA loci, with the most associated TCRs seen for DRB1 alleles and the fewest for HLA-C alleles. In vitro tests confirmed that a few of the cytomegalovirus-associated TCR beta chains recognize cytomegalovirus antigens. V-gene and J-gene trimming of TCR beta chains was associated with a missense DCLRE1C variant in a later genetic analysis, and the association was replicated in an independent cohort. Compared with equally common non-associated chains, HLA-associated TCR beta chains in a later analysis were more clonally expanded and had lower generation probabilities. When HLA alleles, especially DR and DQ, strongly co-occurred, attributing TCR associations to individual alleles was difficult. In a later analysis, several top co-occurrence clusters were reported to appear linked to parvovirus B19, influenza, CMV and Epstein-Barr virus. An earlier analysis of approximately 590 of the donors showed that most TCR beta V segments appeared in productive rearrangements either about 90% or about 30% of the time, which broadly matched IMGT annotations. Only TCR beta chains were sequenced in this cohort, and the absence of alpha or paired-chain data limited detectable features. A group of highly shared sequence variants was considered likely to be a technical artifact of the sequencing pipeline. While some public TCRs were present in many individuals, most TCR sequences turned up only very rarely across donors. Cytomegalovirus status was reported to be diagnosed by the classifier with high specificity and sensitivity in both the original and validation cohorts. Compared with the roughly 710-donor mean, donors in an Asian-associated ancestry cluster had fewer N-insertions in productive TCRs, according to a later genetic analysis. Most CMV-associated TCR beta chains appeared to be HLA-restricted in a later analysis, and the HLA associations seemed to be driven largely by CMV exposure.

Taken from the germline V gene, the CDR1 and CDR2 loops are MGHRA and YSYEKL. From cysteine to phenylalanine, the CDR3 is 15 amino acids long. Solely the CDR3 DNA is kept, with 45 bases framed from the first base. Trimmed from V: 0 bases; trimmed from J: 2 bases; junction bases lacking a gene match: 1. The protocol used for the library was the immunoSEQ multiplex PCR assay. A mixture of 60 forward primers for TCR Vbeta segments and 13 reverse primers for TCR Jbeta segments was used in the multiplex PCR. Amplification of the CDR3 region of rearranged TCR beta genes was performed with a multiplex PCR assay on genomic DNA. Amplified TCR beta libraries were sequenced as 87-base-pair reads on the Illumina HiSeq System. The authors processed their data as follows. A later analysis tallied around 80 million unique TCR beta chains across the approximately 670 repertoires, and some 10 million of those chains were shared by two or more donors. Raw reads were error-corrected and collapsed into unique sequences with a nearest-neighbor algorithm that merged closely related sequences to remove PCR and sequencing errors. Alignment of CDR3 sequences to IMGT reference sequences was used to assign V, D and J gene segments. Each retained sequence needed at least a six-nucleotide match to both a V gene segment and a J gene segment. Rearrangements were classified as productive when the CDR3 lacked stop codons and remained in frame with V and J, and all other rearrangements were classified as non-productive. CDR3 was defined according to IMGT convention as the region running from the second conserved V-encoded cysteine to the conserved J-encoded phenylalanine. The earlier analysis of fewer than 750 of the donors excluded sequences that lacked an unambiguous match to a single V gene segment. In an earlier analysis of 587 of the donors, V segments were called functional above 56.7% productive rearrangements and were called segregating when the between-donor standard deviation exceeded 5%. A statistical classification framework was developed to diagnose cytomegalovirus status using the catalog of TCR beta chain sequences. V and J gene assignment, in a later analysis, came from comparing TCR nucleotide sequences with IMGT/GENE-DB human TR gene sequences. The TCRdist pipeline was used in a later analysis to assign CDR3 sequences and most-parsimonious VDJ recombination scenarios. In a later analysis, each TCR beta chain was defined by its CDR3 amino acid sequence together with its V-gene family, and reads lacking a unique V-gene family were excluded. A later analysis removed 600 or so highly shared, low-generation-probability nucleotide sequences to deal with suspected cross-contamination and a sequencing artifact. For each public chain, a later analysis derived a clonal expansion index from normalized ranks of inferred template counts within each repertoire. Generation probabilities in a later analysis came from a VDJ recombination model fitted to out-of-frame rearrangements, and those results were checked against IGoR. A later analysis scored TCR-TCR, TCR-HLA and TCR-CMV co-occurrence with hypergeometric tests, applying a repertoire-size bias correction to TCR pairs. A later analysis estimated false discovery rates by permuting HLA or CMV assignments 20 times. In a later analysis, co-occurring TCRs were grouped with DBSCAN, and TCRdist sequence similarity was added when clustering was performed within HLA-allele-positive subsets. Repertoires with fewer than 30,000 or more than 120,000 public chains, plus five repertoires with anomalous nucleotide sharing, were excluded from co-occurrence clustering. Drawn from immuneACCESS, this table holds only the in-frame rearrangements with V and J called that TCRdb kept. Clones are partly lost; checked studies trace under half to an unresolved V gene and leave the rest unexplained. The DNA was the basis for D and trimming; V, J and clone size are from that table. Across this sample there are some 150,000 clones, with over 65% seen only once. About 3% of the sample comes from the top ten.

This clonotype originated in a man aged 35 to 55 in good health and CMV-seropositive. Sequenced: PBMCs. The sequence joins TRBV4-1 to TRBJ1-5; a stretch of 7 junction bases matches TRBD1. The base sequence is TGCGCCAGCAGCCAAGACGGACAGGGCAATCAGCCCCAGCATTTT. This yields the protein CASSQDGQGNQPQHF.